This TCR beta chain was sequenced for a study of OX40 agonist ivuxolimab in advanced cancers. General observations from the study: The antigens recognized by the expanded peripheral T cells, that is their antigen specificity, were not determined.

Blood sampling took place at baseline, cycle 4 day 1, and cycle 7 day 1. V lost 2 bases to trimming and J lost 5 bases, with 7 bases between them. This CDR3 spans 13 amino acids. Germline V gene data show CDR1 as SGHAT and CDR2 as FQNNGV. In regard to this clone: What it binds is unknown.

The protocol was immunoSEQ multiplex PCR, while the TCRdb copy is restricted to in-frame clones and leaves out a portion. This sample has 65,000 to 85,000 clones, with about 94% found just once. Material: CD4+ or CD8+ T cells sorted from blood, obtained in a trial of the OX40 agonist ivuxolimab. The chain links TRBV11-2 to TRBJ2-1; D is perhaps TRBD1 or TRBD2 (5 bases each). This TCR was recovered from an adult with an advanced solid tumor such as melanoma, head and neck, liver or kidney cancer. CDR3 protein: CASSLWGNNEQFF. The DNA of the CDR3 is TGTGCCAGCAGCTTATGGGGGAACAATGAGCAGTTCTTC.